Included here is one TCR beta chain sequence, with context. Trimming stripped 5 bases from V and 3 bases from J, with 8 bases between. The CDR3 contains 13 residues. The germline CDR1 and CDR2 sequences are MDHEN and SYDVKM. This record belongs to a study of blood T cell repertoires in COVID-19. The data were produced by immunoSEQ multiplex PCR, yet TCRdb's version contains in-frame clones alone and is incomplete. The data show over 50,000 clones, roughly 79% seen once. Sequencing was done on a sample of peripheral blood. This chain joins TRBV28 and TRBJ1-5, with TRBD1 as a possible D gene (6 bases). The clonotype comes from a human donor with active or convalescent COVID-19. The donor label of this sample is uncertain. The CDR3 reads CASSGQFNQPQHF. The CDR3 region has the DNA TGTGCCAGCAGTGGACAGTTCAATCAGCCCCAGCATTTT.